A single T cell receptor (beta chain) is shown here with its context. The antigen is not known. Time point reported: persistent/refractory GD, antithyroid drugs over 5 years with positive TRAb. TCR sequences were obtained from RNA taken from PBMCs. The patients included were those that came from an endocrinology department in Xi'an, China. Nine milliliters of peripheral blood went into EDTA tubes. Libraries of TCR beta came from iRepertoire HTBI primers plus Arm-PCR of CDR3 regions. TCRdb called the multiplex PCR reads again in MiXCR, with one record for every CDR3 protein. The sample has around 450,000 distinct CDR3 sequences, about 22% seen once. The source of the sample is a study of regulatory T cells in long-lasting Graves disease. Overall study context: Persistent Graves' disease meant over 5 years of antithyroid drugs with positive TSH receptor antibodies.

Findings and limits, study-wide: TRBV28, TRBJ1-2 and TRBJ2-5 emerged as the favored segments in persistent disease.

V lost 5 bases to trimming and J lost 6 bases, with 17 bases between them. The CDR3 contains 14 residues. CDR1 is SEHNR, CDR2 FQNEAQ, per germline (reference sequence). This receptor was taken from a female donor with Graves disease. The rearrangement uses TRBV7-9 and TRBJ2-7; D may be TRBD2 (5 bases). The sequenced sample was peripheral blood mononuclear cells (PBMCs), obtained when the disease was refractory, from a patient treated with antithyroid drugs. This chain's CDR3 is CASSQDLPPSEQYF. The CDR3 nucleotides read TGTGCCAGCAGCCAGGACTTGCCCCCGTCCGAGCAGTACTTC.